This T cell receptor beta chain was captured by sequencing in a study of shared clonotypes between healthy human individuals. Study overall: Each donor had three CD4 naive, three CD4 memory, two CD8 naive and one CD8 memory plate. Study-wide points: A small donor pool kept down the genetic and exposure-history diversity that was represented. Although depth was large, rarefaction showed that sequencing of the sorted subsets was incomplete.

This CDR3 region has 15 residues. Per the germline V gene, CDR1 is SGDLS and CDR2 is YYNGEE. Trimming removed 0 bases from V and 3 bases from J, with 13 bases in between. The protocol was immunoSEQ multiplex PCR, while the TCRdb copy is restricted to in-frame clones and leaves out a portion. The sample carries 800,000 to 950,000 clones, around 96% recorded once. CD8 cells regarded as naive lacked CD45RO, were positively chosen for CCR7, and omitted terminally differentiated effector memory CD45RA+ cells. Donors, without exception, were Caucasian adults residing in Nashville, Tennessee. Remarks on this clone: What it binds is unknown.

The chain links TRBV9 to TRBJ2-7; TRBD1 might be the D (6 bases). The material sequenced was naive CD8+ T cells sorted from blood. This TCR was sampled from a man in his thirties or forties in good health. This CDR3 reads CASSVAPGELYEQYF. CDR3 nucleotide sequence: TGTGCCAGCAGCGTAGCTCCAGGGGAGCTCTACGAGCAGTACTTC.